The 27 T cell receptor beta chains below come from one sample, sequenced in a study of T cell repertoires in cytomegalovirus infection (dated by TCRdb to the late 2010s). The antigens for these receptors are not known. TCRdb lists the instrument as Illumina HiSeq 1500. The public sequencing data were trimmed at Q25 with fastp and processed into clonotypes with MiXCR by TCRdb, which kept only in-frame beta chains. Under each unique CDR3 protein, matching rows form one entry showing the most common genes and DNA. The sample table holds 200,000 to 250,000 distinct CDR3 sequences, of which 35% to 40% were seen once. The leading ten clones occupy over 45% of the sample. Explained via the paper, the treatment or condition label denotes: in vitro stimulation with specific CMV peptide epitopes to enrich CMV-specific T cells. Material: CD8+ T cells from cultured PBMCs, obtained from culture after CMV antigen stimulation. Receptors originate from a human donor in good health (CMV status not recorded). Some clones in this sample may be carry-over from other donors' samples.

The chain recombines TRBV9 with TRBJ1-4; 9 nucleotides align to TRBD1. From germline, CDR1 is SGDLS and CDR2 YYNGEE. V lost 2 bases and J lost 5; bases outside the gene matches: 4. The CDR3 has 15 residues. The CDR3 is CASSVSGTGNEKLFF. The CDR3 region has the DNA TGTGCCAGCAGCGTTTCCGGGACAGGGAATGAAAAACTGTTTTTT.

CDR3 in amino acids: CASSLSRRVGETQYF. CDR3 sequence (DNA): TGTGCCAGCAGCTTATCCCGGAGGGTGGGAGAGACCCAGTACTTC. The J gene is TRBJ2-5, the V gene TRBV7-8, with a possible D match to TRBD2 (6 bases). The CDR3 extends over 15 amino acids. Germline V CDR1 and CDR2: SGHVS, FQNEAQ. Trimming took 2 bases from V and 4 from J, leaving 14 bases between them.

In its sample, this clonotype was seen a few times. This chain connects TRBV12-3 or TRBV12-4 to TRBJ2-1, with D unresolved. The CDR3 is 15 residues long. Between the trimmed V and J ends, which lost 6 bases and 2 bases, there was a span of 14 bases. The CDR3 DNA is TGTGCCAGCAGCATGGGTAACAGCCCCTACAATGAGCAGTTCTTC. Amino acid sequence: CASSMGNSPYNEQFF.

The CDR3 spells CASRHRTPYGYTF. The CDR3 bases are TGTGCCAGCAGACACAGAACCCCCTATGGCTACACCTTC. The chain combines TRBV6-1 with TRBJ1-2; D is ambiguous. The CDR3 runs to 13 residues. From germline, CDR1 is MNHNS and CDR2 SASEGT. V was trimmed by 6 bases and J by 4 bases, leaving 12 bases between them.

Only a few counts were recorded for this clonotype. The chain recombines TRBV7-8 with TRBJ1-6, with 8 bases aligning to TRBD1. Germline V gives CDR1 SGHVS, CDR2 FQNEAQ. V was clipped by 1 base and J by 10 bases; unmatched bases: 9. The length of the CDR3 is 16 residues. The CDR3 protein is CASSLGVGRGRSPLHF. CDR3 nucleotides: TGTGCCAGCAGCTTAGGGGTTGGCAGGGGGCGGTCACCCCTCCACTTT. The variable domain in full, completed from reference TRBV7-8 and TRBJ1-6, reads GAGVSQSPRYKVAKRGQDVALRCDPISGHVSLFWYQQALGQGPEFLTYFQNEAQLDKSGLPSDRFFAERPEGSVSTLKIQRTQQEDSAVYLCASSLGVGRGRSPLHFGNGTRLTVT.

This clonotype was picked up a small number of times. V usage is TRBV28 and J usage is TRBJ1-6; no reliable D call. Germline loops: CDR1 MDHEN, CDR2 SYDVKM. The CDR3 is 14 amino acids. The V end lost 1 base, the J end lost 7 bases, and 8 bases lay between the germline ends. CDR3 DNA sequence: TGTGCCAGCAGTTTATTTACCTTAAATTCACCCCTCCACTTT. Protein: CASSLFTLNSPLHF.

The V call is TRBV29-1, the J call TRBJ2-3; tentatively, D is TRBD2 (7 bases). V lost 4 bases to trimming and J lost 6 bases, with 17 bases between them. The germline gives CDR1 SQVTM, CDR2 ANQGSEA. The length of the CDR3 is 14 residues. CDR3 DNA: TGCAGCGTTGGGGGCGGGGGCAGGACGGATACGCAGTATTTT. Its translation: CSVGGGGRTDTQYF.

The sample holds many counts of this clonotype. CDR3 protein: CASRKYNEQFF. DNA for the CDR3: TGTGCCAGCAGGAAGTACAATGAGCAGTTCTTC. This chain links TRBV28 with TRBJ2-1; unclear D gene. Trimming cost V 6 bases and J 4 bases, with 4 bases left between them. CDR3 length equals 11 residues. Germline assignment: CDR1 MDHEN and CDR2 SYDVKM.

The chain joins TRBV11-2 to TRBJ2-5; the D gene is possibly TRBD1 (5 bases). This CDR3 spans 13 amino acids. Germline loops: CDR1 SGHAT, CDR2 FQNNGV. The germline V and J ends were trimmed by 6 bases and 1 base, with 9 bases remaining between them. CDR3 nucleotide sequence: TGTGCCAGCAGTCGACAGCCCCAAGAGACCCAGTACTTC. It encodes CASSRQPQETQYF.

The CDR3 nucleotides read TGTGCCAGCAGCTATTTTCCGGGACTAGCGGGCGAGACCCAGTACTTC. It yields the protein CASSYFPGLAGETQYF. V usage is TRBV7-2 and J usage is TRBJ2-5; 12 nucleotides line up with TRBD2. The CDR3 is 16 residues long. V shed 4 bases and J 5 bases; nucleotides not matched to a gene: 8. Per the germline V gene, CDR1 is SGHTA and CDR2 is FQGNSA.

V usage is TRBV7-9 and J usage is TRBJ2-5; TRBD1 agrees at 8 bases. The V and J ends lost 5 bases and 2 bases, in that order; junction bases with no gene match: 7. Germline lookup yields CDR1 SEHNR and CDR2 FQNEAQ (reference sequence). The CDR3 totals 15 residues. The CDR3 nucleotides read TGTGCCAGCAGCAACCGGGACAGGATTCAAGAGACCCAGTACTTC. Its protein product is CASSNRDRIQETQYF. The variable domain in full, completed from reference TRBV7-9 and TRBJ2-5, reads DTGVSQNPRHKITKRGQNVTFRCDPISEHNRLYWYRQTLGQGPEFLTYFQNEAQLEKSRLLSDRFSAERPKGSFSTLEIQRTEQGDSAMYLCASSNRDRIQETQYFGPGTRLLVL.

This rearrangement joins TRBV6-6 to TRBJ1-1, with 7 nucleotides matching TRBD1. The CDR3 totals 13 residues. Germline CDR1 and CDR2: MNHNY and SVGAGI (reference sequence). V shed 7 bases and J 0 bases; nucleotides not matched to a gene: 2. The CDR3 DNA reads TGTGCCAGCACCACAGGGGTGAACACTGAAGCTTTCTTT. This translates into CASTTGVNTEAFF.

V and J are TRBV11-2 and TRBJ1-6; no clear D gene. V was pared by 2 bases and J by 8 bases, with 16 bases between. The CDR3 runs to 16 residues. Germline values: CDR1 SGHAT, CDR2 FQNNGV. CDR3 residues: CASSLPGISMDSPLHF. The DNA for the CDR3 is TGTGCCAGCAGCTTACCCGGTATTTCTATGGATTCACCCCTCCACTTT.

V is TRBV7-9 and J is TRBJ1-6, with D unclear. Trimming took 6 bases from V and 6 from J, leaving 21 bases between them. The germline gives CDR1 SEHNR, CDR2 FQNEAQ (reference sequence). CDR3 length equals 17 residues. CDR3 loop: CASSPAGGRSSNSPLHF. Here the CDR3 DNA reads TGTGCCAGCAGTCCAGCCGGCGGCCGGTCGTCTAATTCACCCCTCCACTTT.

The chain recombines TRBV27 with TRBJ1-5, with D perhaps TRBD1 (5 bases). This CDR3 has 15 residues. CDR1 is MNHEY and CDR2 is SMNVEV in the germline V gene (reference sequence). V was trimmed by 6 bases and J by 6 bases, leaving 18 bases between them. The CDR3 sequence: CASSFSPGTVQPQHF. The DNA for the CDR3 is TGTGCCAGCAGCTTTAGCCCGGGGACGGTTCAGCCCCAGCATTTT.

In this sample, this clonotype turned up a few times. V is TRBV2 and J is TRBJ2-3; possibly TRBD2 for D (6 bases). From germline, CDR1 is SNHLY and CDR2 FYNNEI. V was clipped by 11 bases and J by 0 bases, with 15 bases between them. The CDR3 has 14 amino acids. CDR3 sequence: CAGGRSGSTDTQYF. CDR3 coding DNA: TGTGCCGGGGGGAGGAGCGGGAGCACAGATACGCAGTATTTT.

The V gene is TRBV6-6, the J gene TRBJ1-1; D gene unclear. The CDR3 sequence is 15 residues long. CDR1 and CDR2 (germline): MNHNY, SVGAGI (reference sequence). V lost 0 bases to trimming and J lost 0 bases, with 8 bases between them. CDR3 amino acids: CASSYSQSMNTEAFF. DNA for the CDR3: TGTGCCAGCAGTTACTCGCAATCGATGAACACTGAAGCTTTCTTT.

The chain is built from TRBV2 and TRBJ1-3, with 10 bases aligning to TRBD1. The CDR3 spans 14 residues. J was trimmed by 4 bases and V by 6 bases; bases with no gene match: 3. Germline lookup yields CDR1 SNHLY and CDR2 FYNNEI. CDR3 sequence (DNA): TGTGCCAGCAGGGACAGGGGGAAAGGAAACACCATATATTTT. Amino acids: CASRDRGKGNTIYF.

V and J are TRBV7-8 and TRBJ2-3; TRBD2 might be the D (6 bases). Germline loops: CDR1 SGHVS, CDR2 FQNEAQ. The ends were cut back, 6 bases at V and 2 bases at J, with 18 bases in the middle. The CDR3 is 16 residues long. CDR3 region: CASSQGPGRNTDTQYF. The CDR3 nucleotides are TGTGCCAGCAGTCAAGGGCCGGGGAGGAACACAGATACGCAGTATTTT.

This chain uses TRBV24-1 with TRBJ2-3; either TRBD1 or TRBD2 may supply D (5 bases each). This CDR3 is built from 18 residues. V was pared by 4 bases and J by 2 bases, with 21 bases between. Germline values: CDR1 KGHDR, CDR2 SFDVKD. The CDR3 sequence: CATSEGENRQEFTDTQYF. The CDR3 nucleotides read TGTGCCACCAGTGAAGGGGAGAACAGACAAGAATTCACAGATACGCAGTATTTT.

The CDR3 DNA sequence: TGTGCCAGCAGCTACCGGGACAGGGGGCGCGGAGATACGCAGTATTTT. Translated: CASSYRDRGRGDTQYF. The chain uses TRBV7-9 and TRBJ2-3; 12 nucleotides match TRBD1. V shed 4 bases and J 5 bases; nucleotides not matched to a gene: 7. The germline gives CDR1 SEHNR, CDR2 FQNEAQ (reference sequence). The CDR3 spans 16 residues.

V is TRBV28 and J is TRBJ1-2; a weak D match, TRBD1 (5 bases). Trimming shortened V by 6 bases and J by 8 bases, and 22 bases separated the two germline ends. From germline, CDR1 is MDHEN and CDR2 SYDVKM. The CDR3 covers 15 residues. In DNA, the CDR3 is TGTGCCAGCAGCCCACCACAGGACCTCCCCTCGGGCTACACCTTC. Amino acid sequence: CASSPPQDLPSGYTF.

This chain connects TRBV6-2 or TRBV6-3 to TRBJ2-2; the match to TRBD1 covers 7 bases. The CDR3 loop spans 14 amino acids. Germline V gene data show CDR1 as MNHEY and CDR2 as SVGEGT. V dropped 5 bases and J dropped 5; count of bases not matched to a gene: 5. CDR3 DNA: TGTGCCAGCAGTGAAGGACAGGAAACCGGGGAGCTGTTTTTT. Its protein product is CASSEGQETGELFF.

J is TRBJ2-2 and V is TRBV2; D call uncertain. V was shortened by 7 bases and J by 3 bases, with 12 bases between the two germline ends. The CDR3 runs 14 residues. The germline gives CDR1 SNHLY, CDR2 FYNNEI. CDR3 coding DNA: TGTGCCAGCACCGGAGAGACGGACACCGGGGAGCTGTTTTTT. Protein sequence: CASTGETDTGELFF.

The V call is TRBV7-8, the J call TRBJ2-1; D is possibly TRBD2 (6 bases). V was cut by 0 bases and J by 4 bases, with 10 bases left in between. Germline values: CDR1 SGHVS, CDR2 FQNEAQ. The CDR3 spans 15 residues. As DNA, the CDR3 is TGTGCCAGCAGCTTAGCGCTGGAGGGTTACAATGAGCAGTTCTTC. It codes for CASSLALEGYNEQFF.

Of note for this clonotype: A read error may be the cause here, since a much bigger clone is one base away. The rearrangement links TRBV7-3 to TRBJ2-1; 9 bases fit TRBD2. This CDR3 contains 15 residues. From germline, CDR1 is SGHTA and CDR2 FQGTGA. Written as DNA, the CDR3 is TGTGCCAGCAGCTTTAGCGGGAGTTACTACAATGAGCATTTCTTC. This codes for CASSFSGSYYNEHFF. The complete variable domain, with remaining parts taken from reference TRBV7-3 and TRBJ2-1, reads GAGVSQTPSNKVTEKGKYVELRCDPISGHTALYWYRQSLGQGPEFLIYFQGTGAADDSGLPNDRFFAVRPEGSVSTLKIQRTERGDSAVYLCASSFSGSYYNEHFFGPGTRLTVL.

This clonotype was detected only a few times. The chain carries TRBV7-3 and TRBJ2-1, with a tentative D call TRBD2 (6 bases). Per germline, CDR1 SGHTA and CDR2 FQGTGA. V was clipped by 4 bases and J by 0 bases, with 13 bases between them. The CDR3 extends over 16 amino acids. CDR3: CASSSYSGASYNEQFF. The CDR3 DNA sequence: TGTGCCAGCAGCTCCTATAGCGGAGCCTCCTACAATGAGCAGTTCTTC.